These T cell receptor beta chains were read from a single sample in a study of CD8+ T cells in alopecia areata. Sequencing used immunoSEQ multiplex PCR; TCRdb keeps in-frame clones, though not all of them. Of 200,000 to 250,000 clones detected, 67% appear once; the ten largest clones hold under 1.5%. The sequencing used CD4+ T cells sorted from blood, collected at week 0. Receptors originate from a human donor with alopecia areata. CDR3s include the opening cysteine and the closing phenylalanine or tryptophan. D genes are given only for firm matches. Clone sizes are given selectively: once, few, many, or a class where the clone is expanded.

d_gene,j_gene,v_gene,abundance,CDR3nt,CDR3aa
-,TRBJ1-2,TRBV5-4,few,TGTGCCAGCAGCTTCGGGGTGCAAGGTGGCTACACCTTC,CASSFGVQGGYTF
-,TRBJ2-1,TRBV29-1,-,TGCAGCGCCCGACTACGATGGGTTGAGCAGTTCTTC,CSARLRWVEQFF
TRBD1,TRBJ1-6,TRBV6-5,-,TGTGCCAGCAGCTTACTGGACAGGCCCACCCTCCACTTT,CASSLLDRPTLHF
-,TRBJ1-1,TRBV5-1,-,TGCGCCAGCAGTACCGGACAGCCCGACACTGAAGCTTTCTTT,CASSTGQPDTEAFF
-,TRBJ2-3,TRBV6-6,-,TGTGCCAGCAGAAAGCCGTCAGGGCTTAGCACAGATACGCAGTATTTT,CASRKPSGLSTDTQYF
-,TRBJ2-5,TRBV5-1,-,TGCGCCAGCAGCCTTGGAGGGGGTAAAGAGACCCAGTACTTC,CASSLGGGKETQYF
-,TRBJ2-5,TRBV29-1,-,TGCAGCGTTGGGGGGCTATACCAAGAGACCCAGTACTTC,CSVGGLYQETQYF
-,TRBJ2-3,TRBV11-2,-,TGTGCCAGCAGCTTAGCGGGGGGCACAGATACGCAGTATTTT,CASSLAGGTDTQYF
-,TRBJ1-5,TRBV25-1,-,TGTGCCAGCAGTGATCCAGGGGATAGTCAGCCCCAGCATTTT,CASSDPGDSQPQHF
-,TRBJ1-5,TRBV4-3,-,TGCGCCAGCAGCCCTAGACAGGTGGTGCAGCCCCAGCATTTT,CASSPRQVVQPQHF
TRBD2,TRBJ2-5,TRBV11-2,few,TGTGCCAGCAGCGGGCTCCCCGGGACTAACCAAGAGACCCAGTACTTC,CASSGLPGTNQETQYF
-,TRBJ2-2,TRBV7-3,-,TGTGCCAGCGGGCGGGGAACGAACACCGGGGAGCTGTTTTTT,CASGRGTNTGELFF